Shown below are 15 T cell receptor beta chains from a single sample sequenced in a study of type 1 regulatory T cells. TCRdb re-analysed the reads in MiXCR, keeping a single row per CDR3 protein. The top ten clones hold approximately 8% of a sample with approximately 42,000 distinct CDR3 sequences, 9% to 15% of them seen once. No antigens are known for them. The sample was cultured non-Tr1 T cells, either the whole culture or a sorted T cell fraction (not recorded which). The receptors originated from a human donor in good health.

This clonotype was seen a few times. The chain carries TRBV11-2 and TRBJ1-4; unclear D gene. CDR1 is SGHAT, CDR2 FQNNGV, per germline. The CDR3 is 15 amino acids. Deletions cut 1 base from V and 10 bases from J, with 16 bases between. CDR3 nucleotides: TGTGCCAGCAGCTTAGCTGGACGGGGAAGCGGAAAACTGTTTTTT. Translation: CASSLAGRGSGKLFF.

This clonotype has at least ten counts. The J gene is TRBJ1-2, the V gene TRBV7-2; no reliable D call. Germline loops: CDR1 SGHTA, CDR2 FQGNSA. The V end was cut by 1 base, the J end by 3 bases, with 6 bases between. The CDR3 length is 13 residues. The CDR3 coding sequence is TGTGCCAGCAGCTTAGTGGGTCACTATGGCTACACCTTC. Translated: CASSLVGHYGYTF.

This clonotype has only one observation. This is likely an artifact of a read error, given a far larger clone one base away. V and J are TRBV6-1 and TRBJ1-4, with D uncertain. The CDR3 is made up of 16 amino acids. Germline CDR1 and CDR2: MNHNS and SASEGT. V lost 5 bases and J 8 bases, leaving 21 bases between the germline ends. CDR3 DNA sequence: TGTGCCAGCAGTTACACTCCCGACGGGCTTGGGGAAAAACTGTTTTTT. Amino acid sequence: CASSYTPDGLGEKLFF.

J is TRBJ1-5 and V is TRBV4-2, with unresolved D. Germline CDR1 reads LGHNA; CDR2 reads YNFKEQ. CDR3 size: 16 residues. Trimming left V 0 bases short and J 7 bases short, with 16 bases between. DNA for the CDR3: TGTGCCAGCAGCCAAGATCCCTCGGGCACCCTGCAGCCCCAGCATTTT. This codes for CASSQDPSGTLQPQHF.

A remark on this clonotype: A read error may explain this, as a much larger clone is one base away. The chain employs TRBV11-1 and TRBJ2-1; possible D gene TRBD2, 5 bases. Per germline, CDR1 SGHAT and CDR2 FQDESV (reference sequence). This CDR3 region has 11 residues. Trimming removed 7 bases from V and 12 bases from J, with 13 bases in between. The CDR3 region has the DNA TGTGCCAGCACTGGTCGGGATGGGCAGTTCTTC. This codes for CASTGRDGQFF.

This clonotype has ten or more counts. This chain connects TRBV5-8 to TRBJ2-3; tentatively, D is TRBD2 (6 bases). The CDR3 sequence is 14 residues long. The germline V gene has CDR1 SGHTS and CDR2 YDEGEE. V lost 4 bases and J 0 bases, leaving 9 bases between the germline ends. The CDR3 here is CASSVGLSTDTQYF. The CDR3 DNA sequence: TGTGCCAGCAGCGTGGGACTGAGCACAGATACGCAGTATTTT.

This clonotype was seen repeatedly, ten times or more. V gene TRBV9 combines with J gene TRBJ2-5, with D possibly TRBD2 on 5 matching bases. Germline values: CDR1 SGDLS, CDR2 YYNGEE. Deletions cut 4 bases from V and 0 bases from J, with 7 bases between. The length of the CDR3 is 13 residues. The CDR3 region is CASSLDYQETQYF. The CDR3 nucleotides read TGTGCCAGCAGCTTGGACTACCAAGAGACCCAGTACTTC. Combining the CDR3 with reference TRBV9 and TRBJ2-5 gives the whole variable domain DSGVTQTPKHLITATGQRVTLRCSPRSGDLSVYWYQQSLDQGLQFLIQYYNGEERAKGNILERFSAQQFPDLHSELNLSSLELGDSALYFCASSLDYQETQYFGPGTRLLVL.

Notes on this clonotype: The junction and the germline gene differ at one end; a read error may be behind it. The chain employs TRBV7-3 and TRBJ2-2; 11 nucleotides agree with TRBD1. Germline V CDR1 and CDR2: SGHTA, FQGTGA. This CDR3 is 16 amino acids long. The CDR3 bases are TGTGCCAGCAGCTTCGGAGGACAGGGGGCTCTCGGGGAGCCGTTTTTT. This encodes CASSFGGQGALGEPFF.

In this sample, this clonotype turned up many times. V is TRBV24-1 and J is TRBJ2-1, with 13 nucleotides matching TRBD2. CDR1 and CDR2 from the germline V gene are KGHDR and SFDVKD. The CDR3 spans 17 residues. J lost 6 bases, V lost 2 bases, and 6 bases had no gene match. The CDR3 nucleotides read TGTGCCACCAGTGATTGGATGGGGACTAGCGGGACCAATGAGCAGTTCTTC. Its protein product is CATSDWMGTSGTNEQFF.

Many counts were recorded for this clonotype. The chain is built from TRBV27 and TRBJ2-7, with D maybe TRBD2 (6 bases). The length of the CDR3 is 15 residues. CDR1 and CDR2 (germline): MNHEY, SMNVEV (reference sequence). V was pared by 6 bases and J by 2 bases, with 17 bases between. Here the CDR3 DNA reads TGTGCCAGCAGCCTCGGGAGAGGGATGACCTACGAGCAGTACTTC. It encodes CASSLGRGMTYEQYF.

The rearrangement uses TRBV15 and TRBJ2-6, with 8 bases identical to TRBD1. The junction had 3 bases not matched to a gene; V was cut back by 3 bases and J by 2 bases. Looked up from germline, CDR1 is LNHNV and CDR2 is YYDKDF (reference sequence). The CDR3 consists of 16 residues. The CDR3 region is CATSRDRATGANVLTF. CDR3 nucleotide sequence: TGTGCCACCAGCAGGGACAGGGCGACTGGGGCCAACGTCCTGACTTTC.

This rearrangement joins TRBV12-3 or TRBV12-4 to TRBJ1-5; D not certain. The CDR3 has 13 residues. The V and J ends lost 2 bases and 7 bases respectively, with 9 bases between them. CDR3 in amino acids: CASSLSGNQPQHF. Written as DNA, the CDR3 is TGTGCCAGCAGTTTATCGGGGAACCAGCCCCAGCATTTT.

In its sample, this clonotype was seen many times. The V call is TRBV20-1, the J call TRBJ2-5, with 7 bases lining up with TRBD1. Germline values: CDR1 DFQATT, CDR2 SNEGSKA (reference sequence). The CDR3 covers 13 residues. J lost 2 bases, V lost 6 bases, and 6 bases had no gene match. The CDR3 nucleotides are TGCAGTGCCACGGGACAGCCGCAAGAGACCCAGTACTTC. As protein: CSATGQPQETQYF.

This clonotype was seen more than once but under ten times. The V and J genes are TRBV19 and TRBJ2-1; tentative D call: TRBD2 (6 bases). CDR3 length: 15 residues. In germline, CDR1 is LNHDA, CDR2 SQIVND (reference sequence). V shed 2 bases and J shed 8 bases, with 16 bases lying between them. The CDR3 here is CASSIRDFGSDEQFF. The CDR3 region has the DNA TGTGCCAGTAGTATAAGGGACTTCGGGTCGGATGAGCAGTTCTTC.

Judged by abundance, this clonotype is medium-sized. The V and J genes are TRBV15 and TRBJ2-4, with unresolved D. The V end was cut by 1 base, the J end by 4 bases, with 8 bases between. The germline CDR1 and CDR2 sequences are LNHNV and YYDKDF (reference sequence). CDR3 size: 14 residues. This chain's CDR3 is CATSRGKGKNIQYF. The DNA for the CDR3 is TGTGCCACCAGCAGAGGGAAAGGGAAAAACATTCAGTACTTC. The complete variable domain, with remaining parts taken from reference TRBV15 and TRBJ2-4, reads DAMVIQNPRYQVTQFGKPVTLSCSQTLNHNVMYWYQQKSSQAPKLLFHYYDKDFNNEADTPDNFQSRRPNTSFCFLDIRSPGLGDTAMYLCATSRGKGKNIQYFGAGTRLSVL.